This T cell receptor beta chain was sequenced in a study of blood T cell repertoires in COVID-19. The wider study: COVID-19 samples from acute and convalescent phases originated in the United States, Italy and Spain.

Original processing notes: Reference gene primer amplification gave estimated nucleated cell counts. Method: immunoSEQ multiplex PCR; TCRdb's copy keeps in-frame clones and lacks some. That table furnishes V, J and clone size, whereas the DNA furnished D and trimming. The table shows over 200,000 clones, with approximately 80% occurring only once. This study enrolled people aged 18 to 89 from about 24 US geographic areas. Self-reported history from a screening survey and questionnaire set each donor's cohort. This receptor was obtained from a woman in her fifties or sixties with acute COVID-19. Sequences were obtained from PBMCs or T cells enriched from blood (not recorded which).

The CDR3 nucleotides are TGCGCCAGCAGAAGAGAGGGGGCCGACACTGAAGCTTTCTTT. Encoded protein: CASRREGADTEAFF. The chain couples TRBV4-1 to TRBJ1-1; TRBD1 matches 7 bases. The CDR3 extends over 14 amino acids. V was pared by 6 bases and J by 3 bases, with 7 bases of the junction left unmatched. Germline CDR1 MGHRA, CDR2 YSYEKL.